The present T cell receptor beta chain was sequenced within a study of beta chain features in type 1 diabetes. Overall study results and limits: Fewer junction insertions and more nucleotide deletions appeared in type 1 diabetes patients. TCRB CDR3s from Type 1 diabetes patients were moderately but significantly shorter in all four CD4+ subsets. Within the patient group, naive, central memory and Treg TCRB repertoires appeared more similar to each other than within healthy donors.

Investigators reverse transcribed all isolated RNA, so they sequenced expressed TCRB transcripts. Libraries were prepared by immunoSEQ multiplex PCR; TCRdb keeps only in-frame clonotypes and omits some of them. Of hundreds of thousands of clones in the sample, roughly 13% are singletons; the top ten hold 0.03% to 0.045%. Germline assignment: CDR1 MNHEY and CDR2 SVGAGI. The V and J ends lost 0 bases and 3 bases, in that order; junction bases with no gene match: 0. This CDR3 has 14 amino acids. This clone was detected a few times. What it binds is unknown. Other nucleotide sequences in the sample specify the same CDR3.

This chain joins TRBV6-5 and TRBJ2-7; 9 bases agree with TRBD1. The source is a man aged 18-30 years with type 1 diabetes. Sequencing input: naive CD4+ T cells from blood. The CDR3 nucleotides are TGTGCCAGCAGTTACTCGGGACAGGGCTACGAGCAGTACTTC. It specifies CASSYSGQGYEQYF.